These 2 T cell receptor beta chains share one sample of origin, sequenced in a study of T-cell reconstitution after alpha-beta-depleted transplantation in children. A TCRbeta library incorporating unique molecular identifiers was prepared. Via MiXCR, TCRdb re-called the PCR reads, giving one row per CDR3 protein. The sample has roughly 100,000 distinct CDR3 sequences, 7% to 10% seen once; the top ten hold approximately 7.2%. This material consisted of PBMCs from the stem cell graft donor, taken from the stem cell graft. The receptors originated from a human donor who donated a stem cell graft to a child with congenital amegakaryocytic thrombocytopenia.

This clonotype was recorded many times. The rearrangement links TRBV3-1 to TRBJ2-1; perhaps TRBD1 as D (5 bases). This CDR3 has 12 residues. V gave up 2 bases and J gave up 12 bases, with 11 bases separating them. CDR1 and CDR2 (germline): LGHDT, YNNKEL (reference sequence). The CDR3 region is CASSQNVGVQFF. Written as DNA, the CDR3 is TGTGCCAGCAGCCAAAACGTAGGGGTGCAGTTCTTC.

The sample holds many counts of this clonotype. The chain recombines TRBV5-1 with TRBJ1-2; D is undetermined. Germline CDR1 and CDR2: SGHRS and YFSETQ. V was clipped by 0 bases and J by 8 bases, with 11 bases between them. The length of the CDR3 is 13 residues. The CDR3 DNA follows: TGCGCCAGCAGCTTGGCGTCGGACGGAGGCTACACCTTC. It specifies CASSLASDGGYTF. The variable domain in full, completed from reference TRBV5-1 and TRBJ1-2, reads KAGVTQTPRYLIKTRGQQVTLSCSPISGHRSVSWYQQTPGQGLQFLFEYFSETQRNKGNFPGRFSGRQFSNSRSEMNVSTLELGDSALYLCASSLASDGGYTFGSGTRLTVV.